Below, 7 T cell receptor beta chains from the same sample are listed, as sequenced in a study of blood T cell repertoires in COVID-19. TCRdb's table, derived via immunoSEQ multiplex PCR, lists solely in-frame clones and lacks some. The sample holds over 200,000 clones, roughly 90% seen once. Sequenced input: peripheral blood. The receptor set was obtained from a man aged 60 to 75 who had recovered from COVID-19.

The CDR3 DNA follows: TGTGCCAGCTCACCCTTACAGGAATACACTGAAGCTTTCTTT. This encodes CASSPLQEYTEAFF. The gene calls are TRBV18 and TRBJ1-1, with D maybe TRBD1 (5 bases). Looked up from germline, CDR1 is KGHSH and CDR2 is LQKENI. The V gene lost 3 bases and the J gene lost 3 bases, with 11 bases spanning the gap. The CDR3 runs to 14 residues.

J is TRBJ2-5 and V is TRBV5-1, with 7 positions matching TRBD2. The V gene end was trimmed by 4 bases and the J gene end by 2 bases; junction bases not matched to a gene: 2. The CDR3 consists of 13 residues. The V gene's germline CDR1 is SGHRS and CDR2 YFSETQ. The CDR3, as DNA: TGCGCCAGCAGCCGGGACTATCAAGAGACCCAGTACTTC. Its protein product is CASSRDYQETQYF.

J is TRBJ1-4 and V is TRBV9, with a weak D call TRBD1 (5 bases). This CDR3 region has 16 residues. V was pared by 0 bases and J by 9 bases, with 18 bases between. The V gene's germline CDR1 is SGDLS and CDR2 YYNGEE. CDR3 coding DNA: TGTGCCAGCAGCGTAGGGGACCCGGGTGGGACTCAAAAACTGTTTTTT. Its protein product is CASSVGDPGGTQKLFF.

The chain combines TRBV9 with TRBJ2-1, with TRBD2 matching 9 bases. The CDR3 runs to 16 residues. CDR1 is SGDLS and CDR2 is YYNGEE in the germline V gene. V was pared by 3 bases and J by 2 bases, with 6 bases of the junction left unmatched. The chain's CDR3 is CASSGPVAGAYNEQFF. The CDR3, as DNA: TGTGCCAGCAGCGGACCCGTAGCGGGAGCCTACAATGAGCAGTTCTTC.

In this sample, this clone turned up once. The rearrangement links TRBV6-2 or TRBV6-3 to TRBJ2-3; 12 nucleotides agree with TRBD2. Germline V lookup: CDR1 MNHEY, CDR2 SVGEGT. V shed 5 bases, J shed 8 bases, and the junction held 11 bases outside the gene matches. This CDR3 is 16 amino acids long. In DNA form, the CDR3 reads TGTGCCAGCAGTCAATCTAGCGGGGGGGCATTGGGTACGCAGTATTTT. Translating gives CASSQSSGGALGTQYF.

This clone has just one count. V usage is TRBV12-3 or TRBV12-4 and J usage is TRBJ1-2; D is unclear. The germline V and J ends were trimmed by 8 bases and 8 bases, with 12 bases remaining between them. The CDR3 runs to 11 residues. CDR3 sequence (DNA): TGTGCCAGCCTCTACTTCGGGGGCTACACCTTC. Translated, it gives CASLYFGGYTF.

In nucleotides, the CDR3 is TGTGCCATCAGGGGCCAGGGGTTCCCTGAAGCTTTCTTT. Its translation: CAIRGQGFPEAFF. V usage is TRBV10-3 and J usage is TRBJ1-1, with D tentatively TRBD1 (6 bases). This CDR3 has 13 amino acids. The V and J ends lost 6 bases and 6 bases respectively, with 14 bases between them. Looked up from germline, CDR1 is ENHRY and CDR2 is SYGVKD.